The entry below gives a single T cell receptor (beta chain) sequence along with its context. This clonotype appeared a single time. Its binding antigen is unknown. Base-call qualities are not available, and no considerably larger clone is one nucleotide away. A single read is weak support. This entry comes from a study (dated by TCRdb to the early 2010s). Sequencing relied on an Illumina Genome Analyzer IIx. The raw public reads went through TCRdb reprocessing: fastp at Q25, MiXCR clone calling, in-frame beta chains kept. CDR3 protein sequences are deduplicated, and each keeps its most common genes and DNA. Present in this sample are 12,000 to 15,000 distinct CDR3 sequences, approximately 30% of which were seen just once. 16% of the sample lies in the top ten. Trimming takes 5 bases from V and 5 bases from J, and the germline ends sit 22 bases apart. The CDR3 spans 17 residues, from the cysteine through the phenylalanine. Kept here is only the CDR3 DNA, which spans 51 bases and is read in frame from base 1. CDR1 is given as SGHTA and CDR2 as FQGNSA, both from the germline V gene.

The TCR was taken from a human donor. This chain joins TRBV7-2 to TRBJ2-1; a tentative D match to TRBD2 spans 6 bases. Sequencing used blood. CDR3 reads: CASSHGGSGYSHNEQFF. The DNA sequence is given as TGTGCCAGCAGCCATGGAGGGTCAGGGTATTCCCACAATGAGCAGTTCTTC.